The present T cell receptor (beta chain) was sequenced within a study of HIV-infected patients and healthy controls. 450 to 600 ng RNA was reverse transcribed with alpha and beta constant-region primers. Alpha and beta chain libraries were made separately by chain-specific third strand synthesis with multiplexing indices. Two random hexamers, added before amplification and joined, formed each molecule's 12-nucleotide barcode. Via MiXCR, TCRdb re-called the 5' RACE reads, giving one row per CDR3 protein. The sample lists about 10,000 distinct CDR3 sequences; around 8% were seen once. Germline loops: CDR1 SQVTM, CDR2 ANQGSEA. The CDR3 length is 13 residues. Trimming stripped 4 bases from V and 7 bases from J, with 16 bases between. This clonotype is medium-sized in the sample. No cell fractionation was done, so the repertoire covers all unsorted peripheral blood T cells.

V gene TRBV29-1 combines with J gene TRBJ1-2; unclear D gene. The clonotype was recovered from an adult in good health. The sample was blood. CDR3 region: CSVARAQKSGYTF. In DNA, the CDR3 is TGCAGCGTTGCCCGGGCCCAGAAGAGTGGCTACACCTTC.